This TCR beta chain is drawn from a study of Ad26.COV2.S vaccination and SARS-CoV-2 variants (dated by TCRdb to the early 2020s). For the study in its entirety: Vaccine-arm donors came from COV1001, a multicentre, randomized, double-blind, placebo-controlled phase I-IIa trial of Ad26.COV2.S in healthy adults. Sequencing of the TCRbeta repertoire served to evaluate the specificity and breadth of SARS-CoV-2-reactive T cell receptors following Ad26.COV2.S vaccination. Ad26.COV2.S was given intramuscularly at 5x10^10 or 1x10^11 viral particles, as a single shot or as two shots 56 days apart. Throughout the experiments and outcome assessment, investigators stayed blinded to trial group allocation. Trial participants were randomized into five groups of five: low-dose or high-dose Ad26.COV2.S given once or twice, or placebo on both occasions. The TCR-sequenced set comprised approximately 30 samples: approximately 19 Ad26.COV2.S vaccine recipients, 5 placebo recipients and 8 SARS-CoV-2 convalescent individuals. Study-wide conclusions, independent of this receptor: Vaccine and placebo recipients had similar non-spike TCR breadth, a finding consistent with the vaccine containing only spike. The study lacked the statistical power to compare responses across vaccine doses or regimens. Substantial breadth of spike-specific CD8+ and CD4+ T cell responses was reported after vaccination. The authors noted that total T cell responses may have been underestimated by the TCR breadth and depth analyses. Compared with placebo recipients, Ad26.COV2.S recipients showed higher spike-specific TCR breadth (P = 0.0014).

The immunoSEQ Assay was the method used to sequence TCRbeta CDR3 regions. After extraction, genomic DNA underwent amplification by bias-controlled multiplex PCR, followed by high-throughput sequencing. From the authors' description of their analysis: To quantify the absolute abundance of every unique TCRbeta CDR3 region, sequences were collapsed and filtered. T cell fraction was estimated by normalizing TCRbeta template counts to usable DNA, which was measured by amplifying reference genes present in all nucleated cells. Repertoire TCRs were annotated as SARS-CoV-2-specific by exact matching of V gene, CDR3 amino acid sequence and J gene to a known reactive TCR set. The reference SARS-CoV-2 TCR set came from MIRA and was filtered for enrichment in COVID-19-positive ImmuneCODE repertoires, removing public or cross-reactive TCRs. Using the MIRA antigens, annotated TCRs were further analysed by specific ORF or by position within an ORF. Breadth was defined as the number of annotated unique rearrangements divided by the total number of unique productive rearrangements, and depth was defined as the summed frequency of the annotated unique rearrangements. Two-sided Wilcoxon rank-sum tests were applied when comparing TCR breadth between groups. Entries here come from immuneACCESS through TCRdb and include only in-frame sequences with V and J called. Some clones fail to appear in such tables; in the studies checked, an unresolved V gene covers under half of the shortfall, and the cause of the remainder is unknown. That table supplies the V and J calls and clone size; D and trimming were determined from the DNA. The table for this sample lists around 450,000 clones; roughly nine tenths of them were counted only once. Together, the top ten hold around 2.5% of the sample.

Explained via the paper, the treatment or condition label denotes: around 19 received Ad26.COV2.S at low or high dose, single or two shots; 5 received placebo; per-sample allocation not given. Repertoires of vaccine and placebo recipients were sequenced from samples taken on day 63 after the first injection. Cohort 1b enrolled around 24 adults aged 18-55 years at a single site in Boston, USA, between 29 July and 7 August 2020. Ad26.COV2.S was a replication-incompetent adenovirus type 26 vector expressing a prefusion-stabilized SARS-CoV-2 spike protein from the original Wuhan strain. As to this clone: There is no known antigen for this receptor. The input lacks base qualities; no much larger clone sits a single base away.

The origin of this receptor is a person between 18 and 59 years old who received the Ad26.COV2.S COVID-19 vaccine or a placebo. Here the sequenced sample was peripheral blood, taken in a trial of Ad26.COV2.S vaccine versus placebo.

The CDR3 protein sequence reads: CASSFRGGLATGDTQYF. The nucleotides read TGTGCCAGCAGCTTTCGCGGCGGGTTGGCGACAGGGGATACGCAGTATTTT. The sequence joins TRBV7-2 to TRBJ2-3, with 7 central nucleotides matching TRBD1. Measured from the cysteine to the phenylalanine, the CDR3 is 17 residues long. The DNA shown is the 51-base CDR3, in frame from base 1. Clipping removes 3 bases from V and 6 bases from J, with 15 as the unmatched junction base count. Sequences SGHTA (CDR1) and FQGNSA (CDR2) are obtained from the germline V gene.